One and the same sample provided the 20 T cell receptor beta chains below, sequenced in a study of blood T cells in healthy people across ages. A second PCR of 7 to 11 cycles used a sample-barcoded 5' primer and a J-beta primer mix. TCRdb itself ran the 5' RACE reads through MiXCR, one entry per CDR3 protein. The profile shows over 700,000 distinct CDR3 sequences, roughly 25% of them singletons. The sample also formed part of further work on T cells of mothers and their children.

The sample consisted of blood. The receptor source for this set is a boy aged 10-17 years in good health.

This clonotype has just a few counts. The V gene is TRBV4-3, the J gene TRBJ2-2; a possible D gene is TRBD1 (5 bases). Between the trimmed V and J ends, which lost 3 bases and 2 bases, there was a span of 16 bases. The CDR3 loop spans 17 amino acids. Germline V gene data show CDR1 as LGHNA and CDR2 as YSLEER. CDR3 sequence (DNA): TGCGCCAGCAGCCAGGCCGACAGTGGAGAAAACACCGGGGAGCTGTTTTTT. Its protein is CASSQADSGENTGELFF.

This rearrangement joins TRBV6-2 or TRBV6-3 to TRBJ1-1; D is undetermined. The CDR3 covers 12 residues. Trimming took 2 bases from V and 9 from J, leaving 10 bases between them. Germline CDR1 reads MNHEY; CDR2 reads SVGEGT. The CDR3 sequence: CASSYGSRKAFF. CDR3 nucleotides: TGTGCCAGCAGTTACGGATCCCGTAAAGCTTTCTTT.

The chain employs TRBV2 and TRBJ2-1; D remains unclear. The germline CDR1 and CDR2 sequences are SNHLY and FYNNEI. The CDR3 is 13 residues long. V dropped 4 bases and J dropped 1 base, with 5 bases sitting between them. Written as DNA, the CDR3 is TGTGCCAGCAGTGGACGGTCCTACAATGAGCAGTTCTTC. This translates into CASSGRSYNEQFF.

This clonotype has just a few counts. The chain couples TRBV6-1 to TRBJ1-1; no clear D gene. Germline V gives CDR1 MNHNS, CDR2 SASEGT. This CDR3 contains 14 residues. Trimming shortened V by 3 bases and J by 5 bases, and 13 bases separated the two germline ends. The CDR3: CASSESRAGTEAFF. In DNA form, the CDR3 reads TGTGCCAGCAGTGAGTCGCGGGCTGGGACTGAAGCTTTCTTT.

The CDR3 DNA reads as TGTGCCAGCAGAAAGTCGGGACTAGCGGTAACAGATACGCAGTATTTT. It codes for CASRKSGLAVTDTQYF. The genes are TRBV2 and TRBJ2-3; TRBD2 aligns across 11 bases. The germline V gene has CDR1 SNHLY and CDR2 FYNNEI. The trim removed 6 bases at V and 3 bases at J, leaving 8 bases unmatched. This CDR3 has 16 amino acids.

The chain links TRBV7-9 to TRBJ2-7, with TRBD1 matching 9 bases. The V gene's germline CDR1 is SEHNR and CDR2 FQNEAQ (reference sequence). V gave up 3 bases and J gave up 7 bases; unmatched junction bases: 1. This CDR3 comprises 12 residues. In nucleotides, the CDR3 is TGTGCCAGCAGCTTCGACAGGGGGGAGCAGTACTTC. It is translated as CASSFDRGEQYF.

This clonotype has a handful of counts. The rearrangement links TRBV9 to TRBJ2-5; 7 bases are shared with TRBD2. The germline gives CDR1 SGDLS, CDR2 YYNGEE. The CDR3 totals 15 residues. Trimming took 5 bases from V and 4 from J; bases not matched to a gene: 11. CDR3: CASSKTGGLIETQYF. The CDR3 nucleotides are TGTGCCAGCAGTAAGACGGGAGGTTTGATAGAGACCCAGTACTTC.

This clonotype has only a few counts. The genes are TRBV7-9 and TRBJ2-5, with TRBD2 identical over 9 bases. Gene TRBJ2-7 matches the end of the DNA better, so the J call may be wrong. The CDR3 has 16 residues. Germline V gene sequence: CDR1 SEHNR, CDR2 FQNEAQ (reference sequence). The DNA for the CDR3 is TGTGCCAGCAGCTTAGTCCCTAGCGGGGAACCCTACGAGCAGTACTTC. Protein product: CASSLVPSGEPYEQYF.

There are a few counts of this clonotype. The CDR3 region has the DNA TGTGCCAGCAGTTCACGCGTGGCAGGGGAGGTTCAGCCCCAGCATTTT. Amino acid sequence: CASSSRVAGEVQPQHF. The V gene is TRBV28, the J gene TRBJ1-5, with D possibly matching TRBD1 (6 bases). Looked up from germline, CDR1 is MDHEN and CDR2 is SYDVKM. Trimming pared 4 bases from V and 6 bases from J, leaving 19 bases between. CDR3 size: 16 residues.

The chain carries TRBV27 and TRBJ2-5; no clear D gene. Germline CDR1 is MNHEY and CDR2 is SMNVEV (reference sequence). This CDR3 contains 14 residues. V was pared by 6 bases and J by 0 bases, with 11 bases between. CDR3: CASRPYAYQETQYF. CDR3 DNA: TGTGCCAGCAGACCTTATGCGTACCAAGAGACCCAGTACTTC.

The genes are TRBV6-2 or TRBV6-3 and TRBJ2-5; TRBD1 aligns across 8 bases. The DNA end favors TRBJ2-7, so the J call may be wrong. Germline CDR1 is MNHEY and CDR2 is SVGEGT. The CDR3 loop spans 17 amino acids. CDR3 DNA: TGTGCCAGCAGTTGGTTTCCGAGGACAGGGAATTTCGACGAGCAGTACTTC. Protein product: CASSWFPRTGNFDEQYF.

This rearrangement joins TRBV29-1 to TRBJ2-7; 10 bases map to TRBD2. The germline CDR1 and CDR2 sequences are SQVTM and ANQGSEA. The V and J ends lost 4 bases and 0 bases, in that order; junction bases with no gene match: 15. The CDR3 consists of 18 residues. DNA for the CDR3: TGCAGCGTTGGGGGCCTGTCGGTAGCGGGGGGACGCTCCTACGAGCAGTACTTC. Protein: CSVGGLSVAGGRSYEQYF.

CDR3 residues: CASSAGTGSFYEQYF. In nucleotides, the CDR3 is TGTGCCAGCAGCGCCGGGACAGGTAGCTTCTACGAGCAGTACTTC. This sequence joins TRBV7-2 and TRBJ2-7, with 8 bases identical to TRBD1. The CDR3 loop spans 15 amino acids. J was trimmed by 3 bases and V by 5 bases; bases with no gene match: 9. The V gene's germline CDR1 is SGHTA and CDR2 FQGNSA.

The chain uses TRBV28 and TRBJ1-6; possible D gene TRBD1, 5 bases. CDR3 length: 15 residues. Germline assignment: CDR1 MDHEN and CDR2 SYDVKM. V shed 6 bases and J shed 7 bases, with 16 bases lying between them. CDR3 loop: CASRVAGPSNSPLHF. The CDR3, as DNA: TGTGCCAGCAGGGTAGCGGGACCTTCAAATTCACCCCTCCACTTT.

This chain connects TRBV5-6 to TRBJ1-4; 7 bases agree with TRBD1. J was trimmed by 6 bases and V by 4 bases; bases with no gene match: 3. The CDR3 runs 13 residues. Germline values: CDR1 SGHDT, CDR2 YYEEEE. CDR3 DNA sequence: TGTGCCAGCAGCCAGACAGGGTATGAAAAACTGTTTTTT. Amino acid sequence: CASSQTGYEKLFF.

The chain employs TRBV3-1 and TRBJ2-3; 8 positions match TRBD1. Germline V gives CDR1 LGHDT, CDR2 YNNKEL (reference sequence). The trim removed 3 bases at V and 3 bases at J, leaving 8 bases unmatched. CDR3 length: 16 amino acids. CDR3 loop: CASSHQPGQATDTQYF. The CDR3 DNA sequence: TGTGCCAGCAGCCACCAACCGGGACAGGCGACAGATACGCAGTATTTT.

This clonotype was counted a few times. The chain is built from TRBV7-2 and TRBJ1-2; the D is unclear. V was shortened by 0 bases and J by 6 bases, with 11 bases between the two germline ends. CDR1 is SGHTA, CDR2 FQGNSA, per germline. The CDR3 sequence is 14 residues long. CDR3 residues: CASSLAGRYHGYTF. The CDR3 coding sequence is TGTGCCAGCAGCTTAGCGGGGAGGTACCATGGCTACACCTTC.

This clonotype was picked up a small number of times. The J gene is TRBJ1-1, the V gene TRBV12-3 or TRBV12-4; 7 bases agree with TRBD1. This CDR3 spans 17 amino acids. Germline trimming cut 6 bases from V and 10 bases from J; bases unmatched to any gene: 23. The CDR3 spells CASSILPADREVTGAFF. For the CDR3, the DNA is TGTGCCAGCAGCATCCTGCCCGCTGACAGGGAGGTTACCGGAGCTTTCTTT.

The V and J genes are TRBV20-1 and TRBJ2-7, with 12 bases aligning to TRBD2. Germline CDR1 DFQATT, CDR2 SNEGSKA (reference sequence). The CDR3 consists of 15 residues. V dropped 3 bases and J dropped 3; count of bases not matched to a gene: 6. The CDR3 DNA is TGCAGTGCTAGGGTGACTAGCGGGGGTTTCTACGAGCAGTACTTC. Its protein product is CSARVTSGGFYEQYF.

This clonotype was recorded at least ten times. The genes are TRBV12-3 or TRBV12-4 and TRBJ2-1; the D is unclear. CDR3 size: 11 residues. V lost 2 bases and J lost 8, with 4 bases in between. CDR3: CASSLRDEQFF. The CDR3 region has the DNA TGTGCCAGCAGTTTAAGGGATGAGCAGTTCTTC.